This TCR beta chain derives from a study of blood T cell repertoires in COVID-19. Across the whole study: COVID-19 samples collected from the United States, Italy and Spain covered acute and convalescent phases.

The CDR3 consists of 15 residues. The J segment lost 9 bases and the V segment lost 5 bases, leaving 10 bases of the junction unmatched. The V gene's germline CDR1 is SNHLY and CDR2 FYNNEI. In the original analysis: Nucleated cell counts were estimated from reference gene primer amplification. Here immunoSEQ multiplex PCR was the method, and the copy in TCRdb shows in-frame clones only, minus some. That table furnishes V, J and clone size, whereas the DNA furnished D and trimming. Seen here are tens of thousands of clones, around 83% observed once, and the top ten hold about 17%. Sequencing used peripheral blood. The J gene is TRBJ2-1, the V gene TRBV2, with TRBD2 identical over 10 bases. The clonotype was recovered from a woman aged 60 to 75 with acute or convalescent COVID-19. CDR3 DNA: TGTGCCAGCAGTAGCCGACTAGCGGGTTCGGGTGAGCAGTTCTTC. This translates into CASSSRLAGSGEQFF. Full variable domain (rest looked up from reference TRBV2 and TRBJ2-1): EPEVTQTPSHQVTQMGQEVILRCVPISNHLYFYWYRQILGQKVEFLVSFYNNEISEKSEIFDDQFSVERPDGSNFTLKIRSTKLEDSAMYFCASSSRLAGSGEQFFGPGTRLTVL.